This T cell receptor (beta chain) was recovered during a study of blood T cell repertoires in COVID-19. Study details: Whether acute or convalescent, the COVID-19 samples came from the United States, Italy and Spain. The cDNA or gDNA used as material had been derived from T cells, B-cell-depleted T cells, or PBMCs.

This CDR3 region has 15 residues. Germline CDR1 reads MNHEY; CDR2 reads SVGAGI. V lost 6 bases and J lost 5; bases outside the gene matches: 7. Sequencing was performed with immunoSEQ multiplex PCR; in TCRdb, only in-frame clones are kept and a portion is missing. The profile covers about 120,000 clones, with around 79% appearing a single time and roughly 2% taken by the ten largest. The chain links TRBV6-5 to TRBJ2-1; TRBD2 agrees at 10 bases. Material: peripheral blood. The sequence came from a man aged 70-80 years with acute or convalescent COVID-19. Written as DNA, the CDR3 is TGTGCCAGCAGACCTCCTAGCGGGGGAGACAATGAGCAGTTCTTC. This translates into CASRPPSGGDNEQFF.